The rows below give T cell receptor beta chains drawn from one sample of a study of identifying expanded T cells in peripheral blood. Some clones are missing from TCRdb's copy, which holds only in-frame ones; the method was immunoSEQ multiplex PCR. The table has under 100,000 clones, roughly 90% seen once. The sequenced sample consisted of blood. These receptors were obtained from a person between 18 and 70 years old in good health. Both conserved end residues are part of each CDR3. The D gene is left open where the match is weak. Rows may omit the clone size; those that give it use once, few, many or a size class.

D	V	J	size	CDR3	DNA
NA	TRBV18	TRBJ2-7	NA	CASSPRDNSYEQYF	TGTGCCAGCTCACCTAGGGACAATTCCTACGAGCAGTACTTC
TRBD1	TRBV6-6	TRBJ1-2	NA	CASSFGTGENYGYTF	TGTGCCAGCAGTTTCGGGACAGGGGAGAACTATGGCTACACCTTC
TRBD2	TRBV9	TRBJ2-3	NA	CASSARGVTDTQYF	TGTGCCAGCAGCGCCCGGGGGGTCACAGATACGCAGTATTTT
NA	TRBV18	TRBJ1-2	NA	CASSLQSDNYGYTF	TGTGCCAGCTCACTTCAGTCCGATAACTATGGCTACACCTTC
NA	TRBV5-1	TRBJ1-4	NA	CASSFGVDPYNEKLFF	TGTGCCAGCAGCTTCGGCGTTGACCCTTATAATGAAAAACTGTTTTTT
TRBD1	TRBV7-9	TRBJ1-3	NA	CASSSATGISGNTIYF	TGTGCCAGCAGCTCCGCGACAGGGATCTCTGGAAACACCATATATTTT
TRBD1	TRBV9	TRBJ1-1	NA	CASSGWRGQLLNTEAFF	TGTGCCAGCAGCGGTTGGCGGGGACAGCTTCTGAACACTGAAGCTTTCTTT
NA	TRBV2	TRBJ2-1	NA	CASSEKGREVYNEQFF	TGTGCCAGCAGTGAAAAGGGCAGGGAGGTGTACAATGAGCAGTTCTTC
NA	TRBV6-5	TRBJ2-7	once	CASSQTPTYEQYF	TGTGCCAGCAGTCAGACACCTACCTACGAGCAGTACTTC
NA	TRBV30	TRBJ1-6	NA	CAWSVLMGYSPLHF	TGTGCCTGGAGTGTACTTATGGGCTACTCACCCCTCCACTTT
NA	TRBV27	TRBJ2-1	few	CASTTRRTPYNEQFF	TGTGCCAGCACCACACGGCGGACTCCCTACAATGAGCAGTTCTTC
TRBD1	TRBV5-1	TRBJ2-7	NA	CASSTGQGLYEQYF	TGCGCCAGCAGCACCGGACAGGGACTCTACGAGCAGTACTTC
TRBD1	TRBV5-1	TRBJ1-2	NA	CASTPGTENYGYTF	TGCGCCAGCACCCCCGGGACAGAAAACTATGGCTACACCTTC
TRBD1	TRBV10-3	TRBJ1-1	once	CATARDGQGGNTEAFF	TGTGCCACTGCGCGAGACGGACAGGGCGGCAACACTGAAGCTTTCTTT
TRBD1	TRBV2	TRBJ2-4	NA	CASRDRLGAKNIQYF	TGTGCCAGCAGGGACAGGTTGGGCGCCAAAAACATTCAGTACTTC
TRBD1	TRBV4-1	TRBJ2-1	NA	CASSLGQGLYNEQFF	TGCGCCAGCAGCCTGGGACAGGGACTCTACAATGAGCAGTTCTTC
TRBD1	TRBV11-1	TRBJ1-4	few	CASSFEGQANEKLFF	TGTGCCAGCAGCTTTGAGGGACAGGCGAATGAAAAACTGTTTTTT
NA	TRBV6-1	TRBJ2-2	NA	CASSGSGNWVGGELFF	TGTGCCAGCAGTGGATCAGGGAATTGGGTTGGCGGGGAGCTGTTTTTT
TRBD1	TRBV5-1	TRBJ2-2	NA	CASSVQGADTGELFF	TGCGCCAGCAGCGTGCAGGGGGCCGACACCGGGGAGCTGTTTTTT
TRBD1	TRBV18	TRBJ1-5	NA	CASSQGQGHQPQHF	TGTGCCAGCTCACAAGGACAGGGGCATCAGCCCCAGCATTTT
NA	TRBV9	TRBJ1-1	NA	CASSVGQHTEAFF	TGTGCCAGCAGCGTTGGACAGCACACTGAAGCTTTCTTT
NA	TRBV7-3	TRBJ1-1	NA	CASSPGPADTEAFF	TGTGCCAGCAGCCCGGGACCCGCGGATACTGAAGCTTTCTTT
TRBD1	TRBV7-2	TRBJ2-7	NA	CASSRDRGYEQYF	TGTGCCAGCAGCCGGGACAGGGGCTACGAGCAGTACTTC
TRBD2	TRBV19	TRBJ2-1	NA	CASSIAGTSGNEQFF	TGTGCCAGTAGTATAGCCGGGACTAGCGGCAATGAGCAGTTCTTC
TRBD1	TRBV19	TRBJ2-7	once	CATNKGGDEQYF	TGTGCCACCAATAAAGGGGGCGACGAGCAGTACTTC
TRBD2	TRBV19	TRBJ2-3	NA	CASSIGTSGTADTQYF	TGTGCCAGTAGTATCGGGACTAGCGGGACCGCAGATACGCAGTATTTT
NA	TRBV10-1	TRBJ2-3	many	CASTEKRDPAPTDPDTQYF	TGCGCCAGCACCGAAAAACGGGACCCAGCACCGACAGATCCAGATACGCAGTATTTT
TRBD1	TRBV7-6	TRBJ1-3	NA	CASSPGTGRDTIYF	TGTGCCAGCAGCCCCGGGACAGGGCGGGACACCATATATTTT
NA	TRBV19	TRBJ1-2	few	CASSMQANYGYTF	TGTGCCAGTAGTATGCAAGCTAACTATGGCTACACCTTC
NA	TRBV18	TRBJ1-3	NA	CASSPVGDSGNTIYF	TGTGCCAGCTCACCAGTAGGAGACTCTGGAAACACCATATATTTT
NA	TRBV28	TRBJ2-3	NA	CASSFLAGTDTQYF	TGTGCCAGCAGTTTTCTAGCAGGCACAGATACGCAGTATTTT
NA	TRBV19	TRBJ1-5	NA	CASSMVQRRNWGQPQHF	TGTGCCAGTAGTATGGTTCAGCGGAGAAATTGGGGTCAGCCCCAGCATTTT
TRBD2	TRBV6-5	TRBJ2-5	NA	CASSFGTTQTQYF	TGTGCCAGCAGTTTCGGGACTACTCAGACCCAGTACTTC
NA	TRBV7-3	TRBJ2-1	NA	CASSSSTANEQFF	TGTGCCAGCAGCTCCAGTACCGCCAATGAGCAGTTCTTC
NA	TRBV18	TRBJ1-1	NA	CASSWGQGNTEAFF	TGTGCCAGCTCCTGGGGGCAGGGTAACACTGAAGCTTTCTTT
NA	TRBV12-5	TRBJ2-2	NA	CASGLRGADTGELFF	TGTGCTAGTGGTTTGCGGGGGGCGGACACCGGGGAGCTGTTTTTT
NA	TRBV30	TRBJ2-5	NA	CAWSVETQYF	TGTGCCTGGAGTGTTGAGACCCAGTACTTC
NA	TRBV30	TRBJ2-5	NA	CAWSSGSGSQETQYF	TGTGCCTGGAGCTCGGGTAGCGGTAGTCAAGAGACCCAGTACTTC
NA	TRBV2	TRBJ1-1	NA	CASSVETGTTEAFF	TGTGCCAGCAGTGTTGAGACAGGCACCACTGAAGCTTTCTTT
NA	TRBV6-5	TRBJ1-6	few	CASSYSILGTVSPLHF	TGTGCCAGCAGTTACTCGATACTAGGGACCGTATCACCCCTCCACTTT
NA	TRBV7-2	TRBJ2-7	few	CASSQGGTVSYEQYF	TGTGCCAGCAGCCAAGGAGGTACAGTATCCTACGAGCAGTACTTC